Listed below are T cell receptor beta chains from one sample, sequenced in a study of cytomegalovirus exposure and HLA in healthy donors. Profiling relied on immunoSEQ multiplex PCR, and the TCRdb table lists in-frame clones only, not all of them. The profile shows roughly 60,000 clones, 92% of them singletons. Material: PBMCs. The receptors originated from a woman aged 18-30 years in good health and CMV-seronegative. CDR3s include the opening cysteine and the closing phenylalanine or tryptophan. The order of the fields is V gene, clone size, D gene, J gene, CDR3 protein, CDR3 DNA. The D gene is left open where the match is weak. Size tells how often a clone was seen (once, few, many) or the class of an expanded clone, and some rows leave it out.

v_call: TRBV11-2; clone_size: .; d_call: .; j_call: TRBJ2-3; cdr3_aa: CASSSHPGKHTDTQYF; cdr3_nt: TGTGCCAGCAGCTCTCATCCGGGGAAGCACACAGATACGCAGTATTTT
v_call: TRBV7-2; clone_size: .; d_call: TRBD1; j_call: TRBJ2-7; cdr3_aa: CASSSQTGGYEQYF; cdr3_nt: TGTGCCAGCAGCTCACAGACAGGGGGCTACGAGCAGTACTTC
v_call: TRBV6-5; clone_size: .; d_call: .; j_call: TRBJ1-2; cdr3_aa: CASSRERATNYGYTF; cdr3_nt: TGTGCCAGCAGTAGAGAGAGGGCAACTAACTATGGCTACACCTTC
v_call: TRBV5-6; clone_size: .; d_call: .; j_call: TRBJ1-2; cdr3_aa: CASSLGMPGNYGYTF; cdr3_nt: TGTGCCAGCAGCTTGGGGATGCCGGGGAACTATGGCTACACCTTC
v_call: TRBV4-1; clone_size: .; d_call: TRBD1; j_call: TRBJ2-4; cdr3_aa: CASSQGTGWNIQYF; cdr3_nt: TGCGCCAGCAGCCAAGGGACAGGGTGGAACATTCAGTACTTC
v_call: TRBV18; clone_size: .; d_call: .; j_call: TRBJ2-3; cdr3_aa: CASSPTAGSTDTQYF; cdr3_nt: TGTGCCAGCTCACCAACGGCGGGTAGCACAGATACGCAGTATTTT
v_call: TRBV28; clone_size: once; d_call: .; j_call: TRBJ2-1; cdr3_aa: CASSTGTHHYLEQFF; cdr3_nt: TGTGCCAGCAGTACCGGGACACATCACTATCTAGAGCAGTTCTTC
v_call: TRBV10-1; clone_size: .; d_call: .; j_call: TRBJ1-6; cdr3_aa: CASSRGYNSPLHF; cdr3_nt: TGCGCCAGCAGCCGGGGGTATAATTCACCCCTCCACTTT
v_call: TRBV15; clone_size: .; d_call: TRBD2; j_call: TRBJ2-2; cdr3_aa: CATSLEREGLAGELFF; cdr3_nt: TGTGCCACCAGCCTCGAGCGGGAGGGCCTGGCCGGGGAGCTGTTTTTT
v_call: TRBV29-1; clone_size: .; d_call: .; j_call: TRBJ2-1; cdr3_aa: CSALWASSEQFF; cdr3_nt: TGCAGCGCCCTGTGGGCGAGTTCTGAGCAGTTCTTC
v_call: TRBV6-5; clone_size: .; d_call: .; j_call: TRBJ1-1; cdr3_aa: CASSWRINTEAFF; cdr3_nt: TGTGCCAGCAGTTGGAGGATAAACACTGAAGCTTTCTTT
v_call: TRBV7-9; clone_size: .; d_call: TRBD1; j_call: TRBJ2-2; cdr3_aa: CASSPTPGTANTGELFF; cdr3_nt: TGTGCCAGCAGCCCGACACCCGGGACAGCGAACACCGGGGAGCTGTTTTTT
v_call: TRBV27; clone_size: .; d_call: .; j_call: TRBJ1-2; cdr3_aa: CASSPVPVSHGYTF; cdr3_nt: TGTGCCAGCAGTCCCGTCCCGGTGAGCCATGGCTACACCTTC
v_call: TRBV6-5; clone_size: once; d_call: .; j_call: TRBJ1-1; cdr3_aa: CASSWTRGTEAFF; cdr3_nt: TGTGCCAGCAGTTGGACCCGGGGCACTGAAGCTTTCTTT
v_call: TRBV23-1; clone_size: .; d_call: TRBD2; j_call: TRBJ2-3; cdr3_aa: CASSHPGGSSGGRDTQYF; cdr3_nt: TGCGCCAGCAGTCACCCCGGTGGTAGTAGCGGGGGGCGGGATACGCAGTATTTT
v_call: TRBV5-1; clone_size: .; d_call: .; j_call: TRBJ1-4; cdr3_aa: CASSPGTTNEKLFF; cdr3_nt: TGCGCCAGCAGCCCAGGGACAACTAATGAAAAACTGTTTTTT
v_call: TRBV4-2; clone_size: .; d_call: TRBD2; j_call: TRBJ2-5; cdr3_aa: CASSQVTSGSGETQYF; cdr3_nt: TGTGCCAGCAGCCAAGTTACTAGCGGGAGTGGGGAGACCCAGTACTTC
v_call: TRBV4-1; clone_size: .; d_call: .; j_call: TRBJ2-7; cdr3_aa: CASSLGRGTYEQYF; cdr3_nt: TGCGCCAGCAGCCTGGGTCGCGGGACCTACGAGCAGTACTTC
v_call: TRBV28; clone_size: many; d_call: TRBD1; j_call: TRBJ1-6; cdr3_aa: CASTQTGGYSPLHF; cdr3_nt: TGTGCCAGCACCCAGACAGGGGGGTATTCACCCCTCCACTTT
v_call: TRBV5-1; clone_size: .; d_call: TRBD2; j_call: TRBJ2-3; cdr3_aa: CASSSPRGETTDTQYF; cdr3_nt: TGCGCCAGCAGCTCCCCTCGGGGGGAAACGACAGATACGCAGTATTTT
v_call: TRBV28; clone_size: few; d_call: .; j_call: TRBJ2-1; cdr3_aa: CASKPGLTNYNEQFF; cdr3_nt: TGTGCCAGCAAACCGGGACTGACTAATTACAATGAGCAGTTCTTC
v_call: TRBV11-2; clone_size: .; d_call: TRBD1; j_call: TRBJ1-1; cdr3_aa: CASSSPFAGGNTEAFF; cdr3_nt: TGTGCCAGCAGCTCACCGTTCGCAGGGGGGAACACTGAAGCTTTCTTT
v_call: TRBV28; clone_size: .; d_call: TRBD1; j_call: TRBJ1-4; cdr3_aa: CASSVGQEEKLFF; cdr3_nt: TGTGCCAGCAGTGTGGGACAGGAAGAAAAACTGTTTTTT
v_call: TRBV6-5; clone_size: .; d_call: .; j_call: TRBJ1-1; cdr3_aa: CASSYSSREGTEAFF; cdr3_nt: TGTGCCAGCAGTTACTCGAGCAGGGAAGGGACTGAAGCTTTCTTT
v_call: TRBV6-4; clone_size: .; d_call: .; j_call: TRBJ2-3; cdr3_aa: CASSASGDGDTQYF; cdr3_nt: TGTGCCAGCAGTGCTTCAGGGGACGGAGATACGCAGTATTTT
v_call: TRBV7-2; clone_size: .; d_call: .; j_call: TRBJ2-7; cdr3_aa: CASSLKASVYEQYF; cdr3_nt: TGTGCCAGCAGCTTAAAGGCTAGCGTCTACGAGCAGTACTTC
v_call: TRBV9; clone_size: .; d_call: TRBD1; j_call: TRBJ1-2; cdr3_aa: CASSVARDRAHGYTF; cdr3_nt: TGTGCCAGCAGCGTAGCTAGGGACAGGGCACATGGCTACACCTTC
v_call: TRBV6-1; clone_size: once; d_call: .; j_call: TRBJ2-4; cdr3_aa: CASSEGISSRGRDIQYF; cdr3_nt: TGTGCCAGCAGTGAAGGAATATCCAGTAGGGGTAGGGACATTCAGTACTTC
v_call: TRBV6-1; clone_size: .; d_call: .; j_call: TRBJ2-3; cdr3_aa: CASSEDSDTQYF; cdr3_nt: TGTGCCAGCAGTGAGGACTCAGATACGCAGTATTTT
v_call: TRBV28; clone_size: .; d_call: .; j_call: TRBJ2-7; cdr3_aa: CACGATEEQYF; cdr3_nt: TGTGCCTGCGGGGCCACCGAAGAGCAGTACTTC
v_call: TRBV9; clone_size: .; d_call: TRBD1; j_call: TRBJ2-7; cdr3_aa: CASSVVRGDGYTGTGIIGEQYF; cdr3_nt: TGTGCCAGCAGCGTAGTCCGAGGGGACGGCTACACGGGGACAGGGATTATAGGCGAGCAGTACTTC
v_call: TRBV4-2; clone_size: .; d_call: .; j_call: TRBJ2-1; cdr3_aa: CASSQERGLSYNEQFF; cdr3_nt: TGTGCCAGCAGCCAAGAAAGGGGACTGTCCTACAATGAGCAGTTCTTC
v_call: TRBV23-1; clone_size: .; d_call: TRBD2; j_call: TRBJ2-3; cdr3_aa: CASTLAGVGDTQYF; cdr3_nt: TGCGCCAGCACCCTAGCGGGAGTCGGGGATACGCAGTATTTT
v_call: TRBV30; clone_size: once; d_call: TRBD1; j_call: TRBJ2-1; cdr3_aa: CAWNPRDRARYNEQFF; cdr3_nt: TGTGCCTGGAACCCCCGGGACAGGGCCCGTTACAATGAGCAGTTCTTC
v_call: TRBV7-3; clone_size: once; d_call: .; j_call: TRBJ2-6; cdr3_aa: CASRAEGANVLTF; cdr3_nt: TGTGCCAGCAGGGCTGAAGGGGCCAACGTCCTGACTTTC
v_call: TRBV4-1; clone_size: .; d_call: TRBD2; j_call: TRBJ2-3; cdr3_aa: CASTRAGGADTQYF; cdr3_nt: TGCGCCAGCACGCGGGCGGGGGGTGCTGATACGCAGTATTTT
v_call: TRBV11-2; clone_size: .; d_call: TRBD2; j_call: TRBJ2-3; cdr3_aa: CASSLAGGRAVLRTDTQYF; cdr3_nt: TGTGCCAGCAGCTTAGCGGGCGGGAGGGCCGTTCTTCGCACAGATACGCAGTATTTT
v_call: TRBV11-2; clone_size: .; d_call: .; j_call: TRBJ2-7; cdr3_aa: CASSFTDYEQYF; cdr3_nt: TGTGCCAGCAGCTTCACAGACTACGAGCAGTACTTC
v_call: TRBV7-8; clone_size: once; d_call: .; j_call: TRBJ1-1; cdr3_aa: CASSLGTYIQGSEAFF; cdr3_nt: TGTGCCAGCAGCTTAGGGACCTACATACAGGGATCTGAAGCTTTCTTT
v_call: TRBV9; clone_size: .; d_call: TRBD1; j_call: TRBJ1-1; cdr3_aa: CASSVLSLGQEGEAFF; cdr3_nt: TGTGCCAGCAGCGTTCTTTCTTTGGGACAGGAGGGGGAAGCTTTCTTT
v_call: TRBV2; clone_size: .; d_call: TRBD1; j_call: TRBJ2-2; cdr3_aa: CASREDQGAGTGELFF; cdr3_nt: TGTGCCAGCAGGGAGGACCAGGGGGCGGGCACCGGGGAGCTGTTTTTT
v_call: TRBV28; clone_size: .; d_call: .; j_call: TRBJ1-2; cdr3_aa: CASRGNYGYTF; cdr3_nt: TGTGCCAGCCGGGGAAACTATGGCTACACCTTC
v_call: TRBV7-9; clone_size: .; d_call: TRBD2; j_call: TRBJ2-1; cdr3_aa: CASSPGGASGRSGYNEQFF; cdr3_nt: TGTGCCAGCAGCCCGGGGGGGGCTAGCGGGAGAAGTGGATACAATGAGCAGTTCTTC
v_call: TRBV5-1; clone_size: .; d_call: TRBD2; j_call: TRBJ2-7; cdr3_aa: CASSLLAGGPYEQYF; cdr3_nt: TGCGCCAGCAGCTTACTAGCGGGGGGCCCTTACGAGCAGTACTTC
v_call: TRBV7-9; clone_size: .; d_call: TRBD2; j_call: TRBJ2-2; cdr3_aa: CASSLLAGTGELFF; cdr3_nt: TGTGCCAGCAGCTTACTAGCGGGGACCGGGGAGCTGTTTTTT
v_call: TRBV7-9; clone_size: .; d_call: .; j_call: TRBJ2-1; cdr3_aa: CASSQLVDEQFF; cdr3_nt: TGTGCCAGCAGCCAATTAGTCGATGAGCAGTTCTTC
v_call: TRBV27; clone_size: .; d_call: .; j_call: TRBJ2-5; cdr3_aa: CASSLEEETQYF; cdr3_nt: TGTGCCAGCAGTTTAGAGGAAGAGACCCAGTACTTC
v_call: TRBV27; clone_size: .; d_call: .; j_call: TRBJ2-7; cdr3_aa: CASSLFPPGSEWEEQYF; cdr3_nt: TGTGCCAGCAGTTTGTTCCCCCCAGGGTCGGAATGGGAAGAGCAGTACTTC